These 23 T cell receptor beta chains were all obtained from the same sample, sequenced in a study of CXCR3-negative and CXCR3-positive naive CD8 T cells. UMI-labeled 5' RACE TRB cDNA libraries were prepared from the cells. TCRdb re-called the 5' RACE reads; every CDR3 protein appears as one record, without DNA. The listing contains about 43,000 distinct CDR3 sequences. The sequencing input was memory CD8+ T cells from blood. These TCRs come from a human donor in good health. Some clones in this sample may be carry-over from other donors' samples.

The rearrangement uses TRBV4-3 and TRBJ2-7. CDR1 is LGHNA and CDR2 is YSLEER in the germline V gene. The CDR3 sequence is 13 residues long. CDR3 in amino acids: CASSQDRVGEQYF.

The V and J genes are TRBV6-1 and TRBJ2-5; TCRdb lists TRBD1, though no DNA is available to test this call. Germline V lookup: CDR1 MNHNS, CDR2 SASEGT. The CDR3 has 17 amino acids. CDR3 residues: CASKKGGDIGVKETQYF.

The genes are TRBV29-1 and TRBJ2-7; TCRdb reports TRBD1, a call that lacks DNA to check it against. The germline V gene encodes CDR1 SQVTM and CDR2 ANQGSEA. The CDR3 totals 14 residues. The CDR3 sequence is CSVEWGHLPYEQYF.

The chain couples TRBV29-1 to TRBJ2-7; the D call from TCRdb, TRBD1, cannot be confirmed without DNA. There are 13 residues in the CDR3. Germline V gives CDR1 SQVTM, CDR2 ANQGSEA. The CDR3 loop reads CSVAGTGTREQYF.

This sequence joins TRBV27 and TRBJ1-5; TCRdb's D call, TRBD1, is unchecked because there is no DNA. This CDR3 is built from 15 residues. Per the germline V gene, CDR1 is MNHEY and CDR2 is SMNVEV (reference sequence). The CDR3 region is CASSQDRGGNQPQHF.

J is TRBJ2-7 and V is TRBV3-1. The CDR3 consists of 12 residues. The germline V gene has CDR1 LGHDT and CDR2 YNNKEL (reference sequence). The CDR3 loop is CASSQNSYEQYF.

The chain carries TRBV9 and TRBJ2-2. The CDR3 covers 13 residues. The V gene's germline CDR1 is SGDLS and CDR2 YYNGEE. The CDR3 here is CASASSNTEELFF.

The chain couples TRBV28 to TRBJ2-3; the TCRdb D gene call, TRBD2, has no DNA to confirm it. CDR1 is MDHEN, CDR2 SYDVKM, per germline. The CDR3 covers 18 residues. CDR3 residues: CASSLVVRLAESTDTQYF.

The chain combines TRBV7-3 with TRBJ2-3. From germline, CDR1 is SGHTA and CDR2 FQGTGA. The CDR3 covers 14 residues. The CDR3: CASSLLGSKDTQYF.

The chain carries TRBV7-9 and TRBJ1-2; checking the TCRdb D call of TRBD1 is not possible without DNA. Germline V lookup: CDR1 SEHNR, CDR2 FQNEAQ (reference sequence). This CDR3 spans 14 amino acids. The CDR3 here is CASSWGDRGHGYTF.

The chain employs TRBV15 and TRBJ1-3; TCRdb indicates TRBD1, and absent DNA this call remains unverified. Looked up from germline, CDR1 is LNHNV and CDR2 is YYDKDF (reference sequence). The CDR3 covers 20 residues. CDR3 protein: CATSRDVLPLLGTLWNTIYF.

V usage is TRBV3-1 and J usage is TRBJ2-1; TCRdb names TRBD2, which stays unverified in the absence of DNA. This CDR3 contains 15 residues. Per the germline V gene, CDR1 is LGHDT and CDR2 is YNNKEL (reference sequence). CDR3 sequence: CASSTIAGGFNEQFF.

The rearrangement uses TRBV7-9 and TRBJ1-2. Germline V lookup: CDR1 SEHNR, CDR2 FQNEAQ (reference sequence). The CDR3 is 14 amino acids. The CDR3 protein is CASSLQEANYGYTF.

The chain combines TRBV4-3 with TRBJ1-6. CDR3 length: 17 residues. Germline V gene sequence: CDR1 LGHNA, CDR2 YSLEER. CDR3 protein: CASSQAHRGSYNSPLHF.

The chain recombines TRBV29-1 with TRBJ1-1. The germline V gene encodes CDR1 SQVTM and CDR2 ANQGSEA. This CDR3 spans 14 amino acids. CDR3 in amino acids: CSVEPRRLNTEAFF.

The rearrangement joins TRBV20-1 to TRBJ2-1; lacking DNA, the TRBD1 call made by TCRdb goes unchecked. The CDR3 totals 14 residues. Germline V CDR1 and CDR2: DFQATT, SNEGSKA (reference sequence). CDR3 amino acids: CSARSDREYNEQFF.

The V and J genes are TRBV20-1 and TRBJ2-7; TCRdb outputs TRBD2, but without DNA this stays unchecked. Germline loops: CDR1 DFQATT, CDR2 SNEGSKA (reference sequence). This CDR3 spans 14 amino acids. CDR3 loop: CSARVGTDYYEQYF.

This chain joins TRBV28 and TRBJ2-5; absent DNA, TCRdb's TRBD2 call cannot be checked. The CDR3 is 16 amino acids. Germline-derived CDR1 and CDR2 are MDHEN and SYDVKM. CDR3 sequence reads: CASSIPRGGHLETQYF.

The V and J genes are TRBV5-1 and TRBJ2-3; TCRdb proposes TRBD2, but this gene call is untestable without DNA. The CDR3 consists of 16 residues. Germline V CDR1 and CDR2: SGHRS, YFSETQ. CDR3 region: CASSFAAGSHTDTQYF. Complete variable domain (other parts from reference TRBV5-1 and TRBJ2-3): KAGVTQTPRYLIKTRGQQVTLSCSPISGHRSVSWYQQTPGQGLQFLFEYFSETQRNKGNFPGRFSGRQFSNSRSEMNVSTLELGDSALYLCASSFAAGSHTDTQYFGPGTRLTVL.

Here the CDR3 reads CASSFQRDRANENSYEQYF. This rearrangement joins TRBV7-6 to TRBJ2-7; TCRdb proposes TRBD1, but this gene call is untestable without DNA. The length of the CDR3 is 19 residues. Per germline, CDR1 SGHVS and CDR2 FNYEAQ.

The chain couples TRBV7-2 to TRBJ2-3; TCRdb gives TRBD1 as the D gene, but with no DNA this cannot be confirmed. This CDR3 contains 14 residues. Looked up from germline, CDR1 is SGHTA and CDR2 is FQGNSA. The CDR3 loop is CASSTGLGTDTQYF.

V usage is TRBV27 and J usage is TRBJ1-1. CDR1 is MNHEY and CDR2 is SMNVEV in the germline V gene (reference sequence). The CDR3 is made up of 13 amino acids. CDR3 loop: CASSLTGFTEAFF.

V is TRBV10-1 and J is TRBJ1-2. This CDR3 is built from 13 residues. Per germline, CDR1 WNHNN and CDR2 SYGVQD (reference sequence). CDR3 protein: CASSEDVDYGYTF.